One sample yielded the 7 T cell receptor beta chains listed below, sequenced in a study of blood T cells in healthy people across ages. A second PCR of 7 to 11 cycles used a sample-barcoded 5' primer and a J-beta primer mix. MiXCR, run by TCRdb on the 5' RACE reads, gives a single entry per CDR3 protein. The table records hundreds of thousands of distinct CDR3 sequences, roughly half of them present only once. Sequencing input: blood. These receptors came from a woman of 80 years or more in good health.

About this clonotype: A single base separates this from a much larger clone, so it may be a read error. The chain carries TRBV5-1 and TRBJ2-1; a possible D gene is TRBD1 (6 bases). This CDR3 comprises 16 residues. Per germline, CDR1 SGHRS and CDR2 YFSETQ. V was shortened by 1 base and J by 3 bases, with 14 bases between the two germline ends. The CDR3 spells CASSLRGSGGYNEQFF. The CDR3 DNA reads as TGCGCCAGCAGCTTGAGGGGGAGCGGTGGCTACAATGAGCAGTTCTTC.

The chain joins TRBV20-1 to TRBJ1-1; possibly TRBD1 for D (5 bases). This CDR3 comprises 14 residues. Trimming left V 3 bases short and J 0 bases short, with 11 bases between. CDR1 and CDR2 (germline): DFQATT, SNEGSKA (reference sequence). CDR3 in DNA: TGCAGTGCTAGCCCCGGAGGGGTGAACACTGAAGCTTTCTTT. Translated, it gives CSASPGGVNTEAFF.

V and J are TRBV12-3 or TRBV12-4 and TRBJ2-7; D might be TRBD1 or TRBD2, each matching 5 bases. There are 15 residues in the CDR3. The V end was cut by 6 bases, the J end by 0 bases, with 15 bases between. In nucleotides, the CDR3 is TGTGCCAGCAGGTTGGGACGGAGGACCTCCTACGAGCAGTACTTC. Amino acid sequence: CASRLGRRTSYEQYF.

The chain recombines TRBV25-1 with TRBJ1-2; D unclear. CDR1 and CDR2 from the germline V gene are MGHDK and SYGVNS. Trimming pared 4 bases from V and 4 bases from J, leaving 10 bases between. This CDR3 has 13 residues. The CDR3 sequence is CASSGAHAYGYTF. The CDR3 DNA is TGTGCCAGCAGTGGTGCACATGCCTATGGCTACACCTTC.

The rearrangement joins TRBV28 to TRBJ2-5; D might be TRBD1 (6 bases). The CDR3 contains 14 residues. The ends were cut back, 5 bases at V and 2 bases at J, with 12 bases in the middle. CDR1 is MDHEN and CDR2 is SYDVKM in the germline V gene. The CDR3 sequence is CASSDRNPQETQYF. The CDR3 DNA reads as TGTGCCAGCAGTGACAGGAACCCGCAAGAGACCCAGTACTTC. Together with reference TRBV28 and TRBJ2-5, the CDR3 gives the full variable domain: DVKVTQSSRYLVKRTGEKVFLECVQDMDHENMFWYRQDPGLGLRLIYFSYDVKMKEKGDIPEGYSVSREKKERFSLILESASTNQTSMYLCASSDRNPQETQYFGPGTRLLVL.

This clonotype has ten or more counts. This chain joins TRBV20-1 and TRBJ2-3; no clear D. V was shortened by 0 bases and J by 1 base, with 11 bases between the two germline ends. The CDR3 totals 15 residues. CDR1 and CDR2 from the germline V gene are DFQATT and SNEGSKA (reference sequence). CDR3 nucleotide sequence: TGCAGTGCTAGAGATCCGACGGCTCGCACAGATACGCAGTATTTT. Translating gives CSARDPTARTDTQYF.

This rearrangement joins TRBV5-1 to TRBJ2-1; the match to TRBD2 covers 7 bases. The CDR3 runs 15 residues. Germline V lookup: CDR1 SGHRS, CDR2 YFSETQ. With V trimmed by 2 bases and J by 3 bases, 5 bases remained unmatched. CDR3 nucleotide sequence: TGCGCCAGCAGCTTCGGAGCGGGGATCTACAATGAGCAGTTCTTC. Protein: CASSFGAGIYNEQFF.